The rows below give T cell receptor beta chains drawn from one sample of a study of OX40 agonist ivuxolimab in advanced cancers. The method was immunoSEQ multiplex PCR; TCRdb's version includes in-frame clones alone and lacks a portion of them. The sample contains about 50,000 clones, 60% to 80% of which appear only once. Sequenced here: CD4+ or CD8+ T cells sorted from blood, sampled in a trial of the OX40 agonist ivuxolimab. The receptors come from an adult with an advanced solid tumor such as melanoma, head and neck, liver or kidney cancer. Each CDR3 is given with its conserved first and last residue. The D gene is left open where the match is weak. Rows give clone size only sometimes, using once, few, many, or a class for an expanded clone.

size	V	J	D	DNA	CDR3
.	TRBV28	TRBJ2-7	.	TGTGCCAGCAGTTCGGCGAGCACGGGGTACGAGCAGTACTTC	CASSSASTGYEQYF
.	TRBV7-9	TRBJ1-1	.	TGTGCCAGCAGCTTGGGGGGCGGGACTGAAGCTTTCTTT	CASSLGGGTEAFF
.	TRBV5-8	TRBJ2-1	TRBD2	TGTGCCAGCAGCTTGGCGCTAGCGGGAGTGACGAGAGAAAATGAGCAGTTCTTC	CASSLALAGVTRENEQFF
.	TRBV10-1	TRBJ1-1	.	TGCGCCAGCAGTGAGACCCCGCTGCCCACTGAAGCTTTCTTT	CASSETPLPTEAFF
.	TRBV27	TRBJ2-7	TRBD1	TGTGCCAGCAGTCAATCCGGGACAGGGATGTACGAGCAGTACTTC	CASSQSGTGMYEQYF
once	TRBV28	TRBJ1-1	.	TGTGCCCACAAAAAGAGGACTGAAGCTTTCTTT	CAHKKRTEAFF
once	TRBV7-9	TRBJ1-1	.	TGTGCCAGCAGCTTAGTGGTGGTGCCGGCCGCTTTCTTT	CASSLVVVPAAFF
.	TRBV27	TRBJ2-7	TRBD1	TGTGCCAGCTCTGATCCTACAGGGACAGGGTCCTACGAGCAGTACTTC	CASSDPTGTGSYEQYF
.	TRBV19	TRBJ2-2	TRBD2	TGTGCCAGTCCCAAGCGGGGGACCGGGGAGCTGTTTTTT	CASPKRGTGELFF
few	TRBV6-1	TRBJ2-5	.	TGTGCCAGCAGGAGTTGGGGGGCAGAGACCCAGTACTTC	CASRSWGAETQYF
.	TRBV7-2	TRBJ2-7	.	TGTGCCAGCAGCCCGCGGGTTTCCACCTACGAGCAGTACTTC	CASSPRVSTYEQYF
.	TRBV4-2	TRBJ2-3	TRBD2	TGTGCCAGCAGCCAGGGACTAGCGCCTAGCACAGATACGCAGTATTTT	CASSQGLAPSTDTQYF
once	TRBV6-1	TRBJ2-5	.	TGTGCCAGCAGATCCTCAGGGGTCGAGACCCAGTACTTC	CASRSSGVETQYF
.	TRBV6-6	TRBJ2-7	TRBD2	TGTGCCAGCAGCCCGGGAGGCGAGCAGTACTTC	CASSPGGEQYF
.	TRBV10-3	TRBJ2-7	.	TGTGCCATCAGTGAGTCATCTCCACCTTACGAGCAGTACTTC	CAISESSPPYEQYF
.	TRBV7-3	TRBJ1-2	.	TGTGCCAGCAGCTTAGGCCAGGGATGGAGCTACACCTTC	CASSLGQGWSYTF
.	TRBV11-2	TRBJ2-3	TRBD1	TGTGCCAGCAGCCGACAGGGGGCGCAAATAGGAGATACGCAGTATTTT	CASSRQGAQIGDTQYF
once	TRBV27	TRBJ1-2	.	TGTGCCAGCAGACTCTGGGGGGCGGACGGCTACACCTTC	CASRLWGADGYTF
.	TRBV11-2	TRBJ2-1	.	TGTGCCAGCAGCTTAGTATTGTCGAGCGGAGGGGTCTACAATGAGCAGTTCTTC	CASSLVLSSGGVYNEQFF
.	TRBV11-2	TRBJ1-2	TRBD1	TGTGCCAGCAGCCGGGACAGAGGCTTTCTCTATGGCTACACCTTC	CASSRDRGFLYGYTF
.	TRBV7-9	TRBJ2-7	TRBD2	TGTGCCAGCAGCCCCCGGGCCCCCCGACTAGCGGGAGTTCGGTACGAGCAGTACTTC	CASSPRAPRLAGVRYEQYF
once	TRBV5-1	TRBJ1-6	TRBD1	TGCGCCAGCAGTACAGGGGATTCACCCCTCCACTTT	CASSTGDSPLHF
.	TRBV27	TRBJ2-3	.	TGTGCCAGCAGGCAAGTGGGGGGCACAGATACGCAGTATTTT	CASRQVGGTDTQYF
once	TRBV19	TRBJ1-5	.	TGTGCCAGTAGTCCCCCCCCAAATCAGCCCCAGCATTTT	CASSPPPNQPQHF
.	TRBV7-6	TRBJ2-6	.	TGTGCCAGCAGCTCGGAGAGGGGTCGTCAAGCTGGGGCCAACGTCCTGACTTTC	CASSSERGRQAGANVLTF
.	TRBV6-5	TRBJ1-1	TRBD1	TGTGCCAGCAGTGGGGGACAGATGAACACTGAAGCTTTCTTT	CASSGGQMNTEAFF
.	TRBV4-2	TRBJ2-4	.	TGTGCCAGCAGCCAAGGGGGAGTAGCCAAAAACATTCAGTACTTC	CASSQGGVAKNIQYF